Below are 2 T cell receptor beta chains sequenced from a single sample in a study of CD8+CD57+ T cells in acquired aplastic anemia. By flow cytometry, patients selected for sequencing had shown an expansion of CD8+CD57+ cells. The template used for profiling TCR beta VDJ and CDR3 was genomic DNA. From the reads, TCRdb called clonotypes with MiXCR, one entry per CDR3 protein. The sample yields roughly 500,000 distinct CDR3 sequences, approximately 32% seen once. The sequenced material came from sorted CD4+, CD8+, or CD8+CD57+ T cells (not recorded which) from PBMCs. All receptors derive from a human donor with aplastic anemia.

The V gene is TRBV29-1, the J gene TRBJ2-5; 7 bases map to TRBD1. V dropped 4 bases and J dropped 3; count of bases not matched to a gene: 5. The CDR3 extends over 13 amino acids. Germline CDR1 SQVTM, CDR2 ANQGSEA. The CDR3 DNA sequence: TGCAGCGTTGGTGGCAGGGGGAAAGAGACCCAGTACTTC. Protein product: CSVGGRGKETQYF.

This clonotype appeared many times. The rearrangement joins TRBV7-9 to TRBJ1-1; unclear D gene. The CDR3 is 15 amino acids. Trimming cost V 2 bases and J 1 base, with 11 bases left between them. The germline V gene encodes CDR1 SEHNR and CDR2 FQNEAQ (reference sequence). CDR3 sequence (DNA): TGTGCCAGCAGCTTAAATTGGCAGAAGAACACTGAAGCTTTCTTT. Protein sequence: CASSLNWQKNTEAFF.